This T cell receptor beta chain was identified during a study of patients and donors after allogeneic stem cell transplantation. The CDR3 is 16 amino acids. Trimming pared 7 bases from V and 9 bases from J, leaving 26 bases between. Germline values: CDR1 SNHLY, CDR2 FYNNEI. In TCRdb, the RT-PCR reads were re-called with MiXCR into one record per CDR3 protein. This table holds about 960,000 distinct CDR3 sequences, over 15% found once. This clonotype was found a few times. The chain has TRBV2 and TRBJ2-3; tentatively, D is TRBD2 (5 bases). The TCR was taken from a human donor who was either an allogeneic HSCT recipient or a stem cell or donor lymphocyte infusion donor (not recorded which). It is not recorded whose cells these are; they may come from a transplant donor. The sequencing sample was made of blood, either unsorted or a sorted T cell fraction (not recorded which). CDR3 residues: CASINQQGLSGVTQYF. CDR3 nucleotides: TGTGCCAGCATCAACCAACAAGGACTTTCTGGAGTCACGCAGTATTTT.